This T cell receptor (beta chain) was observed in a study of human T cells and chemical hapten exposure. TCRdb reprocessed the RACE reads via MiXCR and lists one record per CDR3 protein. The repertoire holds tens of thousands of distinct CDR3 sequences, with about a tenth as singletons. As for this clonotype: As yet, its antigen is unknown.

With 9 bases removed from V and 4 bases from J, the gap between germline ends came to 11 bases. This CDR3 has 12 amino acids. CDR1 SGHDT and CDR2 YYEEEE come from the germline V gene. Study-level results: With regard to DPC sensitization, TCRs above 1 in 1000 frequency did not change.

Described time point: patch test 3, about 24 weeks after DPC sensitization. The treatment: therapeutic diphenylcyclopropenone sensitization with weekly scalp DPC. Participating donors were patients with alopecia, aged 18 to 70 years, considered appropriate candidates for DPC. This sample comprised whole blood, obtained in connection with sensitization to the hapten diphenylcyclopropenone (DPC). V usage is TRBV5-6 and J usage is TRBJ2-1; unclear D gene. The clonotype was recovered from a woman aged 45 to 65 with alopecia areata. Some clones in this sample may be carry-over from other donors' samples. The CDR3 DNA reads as TGTGCCATCCAACCTCCTTACAATGAGCAGTTCTTC. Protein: CAIQPPYNEQFF.